This T cell receptor beta chain was found in a study of TIL therapy for anti-PD-1-resistant metastatic lung cancer. Germline CDR1 and CDR2: MGHRA and YSYEKL. The CDR3 has 15 amino acids. The V gene end was trimmed by 1 base and the J gene end by 4 bases; junction bases not matched to a gene: 4. The time point is: pre-treatment sample, taken before nivolumab and TIL therapy. Tumor tissue came from excised metastases, mostly pleural nodules or supraclavicular lymph nodes. Tumor harvest preceded PD-1/PD-L1 blockade, followed by nivolumab treatment. Patients were adults with stage 4 NSCLC. The immunoSEQ assay was v3. Assay used: immunoSEQ multiplex PCR; TCRdb lists only in-frame clones, some missing. The table shows more than 90,000 clones, with about three fifths occurring only once.

The specimen comprised tumor tissue, sampled at baseline. The J gene is TRBJ2-1, the V gene TRBV4-1; TRBD1 agrees at 7 bases. The sequence was collected from a person aged 25-80 years with non-small cell lung cancer. The CDR3, as DNA: TGCGCCAGCAGCCAAGGGACAGGCGATTACAATGAGCAGTTCTTC. This codes for CASSQGTGDYNEQFF.